This TCR delta chain was found in a study of gamma-delta T cells after stem cell transplantation. The germline CDR1 and CDR2 sequences are GEAIGNYY and EKD. CDR3 length: 14 amino acids. V dropped 0 bases and J dropped 8 bases, with 15 bases sitting between them. TCRdb used CATT to re-call clones from the RT-PCR reads. The table has under 3,500 delta-chain clones, around 3.4% seen once. This clone was picked up a small number of times. A much larger clone lies one base from this, so it may be a read error. The genes are TRDV2 and TRDJ1; D is ambiguous. The TCR was taken from a human donor. It is not recorded whose cells these are; they may come from a transplant donor. Specimen: gamma-delta T cells. CDR3 sequence: CACDTVGTRDKLIF. The CDR3 region has the DNA TGTGCCTGTGACACCGTCGGAACAAGGGACAAACTCATCTTT.